This entry lists 24 T cell receptor beta chains sequenced from one sample in a study of tumor-infiltrating lymphocytes in glioblastoma multiforme. Three nested ARM-PCR rounds with V-beta and C-beta primers built TCRB libraries. TCRdb reprocessed the multiplex PCR reads with MiXCR, giving one entry per CDR3 protein. Of more than 10,000 distinct CDR3 sequences listed, roughly 70% were seen once; the top ten hold around 29%. The sequencing sample was made of brain tumor tissue. The origin of the receptors is a male donor with glioblastoma.

This clonotype was observed a handful of times. The conserved phenylalanine or tryptophan normally closing the CDR3 is absent here, so this likely arose from a read error. The rearrangement links TRBV6-1 to TRBJ1-6, with TRBD1 as a possible D gene (6 bases). The CDR3 is 14 residues long. Germline CDR1 and CDR2: MNHNS and SASEGT. V was cut by 4 bases and J by 9 bases, with 13 bases left in between. CDR3: CASSATGESSPLHS. The CDR3 DNA is TGTGCCAGCAGTGCGACAGGTGAAAGTTCACCCCTCCACTCT.

On this clonotype: One junction end does not reproduce the germline sequence, and a read error may be involved. The chain uses TRBV10-3 and TRBJ2-7, with 8 bases lining up with TRBD2. CDR1 and CDR2 (germline): ENHRY, SYGVKD. The CDR3 loop spans 13 amino acids. This chain's CDR3 is CVISVAGSPEQYF. The CDR3 coding sequence is TGTGTCATCAGTGTAGCGGGAAGTCCTGAGCAGTACTTC.

As concerns this clonotype: Compared with germline, one end of the junction differs, possibly owing to a read error. The chain combines TRBV7-9 with TRBJ2-7; D not resolved. This CDR3 contains 14 residues. Germline V gives CDR1 SEHNR, CDR2 FQNEAQ (reference sequence). This chain's CDR3 is CVSSLEAVVSYEQF. In DNA, the CDR3 is TGTGTCAGCAGCTTAGAGGCGGTTGTGTCCTACGAGCAGTTC.

The table lists this clonotype with a count of one. At one end the junction does not follow the germline gene, possibly because of a read error. The chain couples TRBV10-2 to TRBJ1-5; perhaps TRBD1 as D (5 bases). The length of the CDR3 is 15 residues. CDR1 is WSHSY, CDR2 SAAADI, per germline. This CDR3 reads CASRPLAIGDRPQHF. The CDR3 DNA reads TGTGCCAGCAGACCCTTGGCGATAGGGGATCGGCCCCAGCATTTT.

On this clonotype itself: A read error may be the cause here, since a much bigger clone is one base away. This chain connects TRBV16 to TRBJ2-7; tentatively, D is TRBD1 (6 bases). Germline V CDR1 and CDR2: KGHSY, FQNENV. The CDR3 contains 15 residues. This CDR3 is CASSQPPRGIYKQYF. For the CDR3, the DNA is TGTGCCAGCAGCCAACCTCCTAGGGGGATCTACAAGCAGTACTTC.

Note on this clonotype: Its ends do not fully match the called genes, so a read error is possible. The J gene is TRBJ2-2, the V gene TRBV11-2; 8 positions match TRBD1. The germline CDR1 and CDR2 sequences are SGHAT and FQNNGV. The CDR3 has 15 amino acids. The CDR3 sequence is CASSPGTGCRGELFF. The CDR3 region has the DNA TGTGCCAGCAGCCCGGGGACAGGTTGCAGAGGGGAGCTTTTTTTT.

The genes are TRBV20-1 and TRBJ2-7, with 11 bases identical to TRBD2. CDR3 length equals 14 residues. V was pared by 5 bases and J by 1 base, with 4 bases of the junction left unmatched. Germline loops: CDR1 DFQATT, CDR2 SNEGSKA (reference sequence). CDR3 loop: CSASRLAGSYEQYF. In DNA form, the CDR3 reads TGCAGTGCTTCTCGACTAGCGGGATCCTACGAGCAGTACTTC.

The CDR3 here is CSVTQTGSGEQYF. DNA for the CDR3: TGCAGCGTTACCCAGACAGGGAGTGGCGAGCAGTACTTC. V is TRBV29-1 and J is TRBJ2-7, with 7 positions matching TRBD1. The CDR3 length is 13 residues. Germline V gives CDR1 SQVTM, CDR2 ANQGSEA. V lost 5 bases, J lost 6 bases, and 10 bases stayed unmatched.

Comments on this clonotype: At one end, the junction sequence differs from germline, possibly due to a read error. The gene calls are TRBV5-1 and TRBJ2-3; D gene unclear. This CDR3 contains 12 residues. Germline CDR1 SGHRS, CDR2 YFSETQ. In nucleotides, the CDR3 is TGCGCTAGCACCCGGGCCTCAGATACGCAGTATTTT. Its protein product is CASTRASDTQYF.

The chain recombines TRBV6-1 with TRBJ1-5; unclear D gene. Germline assignment: CDR1 MNHNS and CDR2 SASEGT. The V end was cut by 7 bases, the J end by 2 bases, with 12 bases between. The CDR3 contains 14 residues. CDR3 sequence reads: CASNRGFGNQPQHF. CDR3 nucleotides: TGTGCCAGCAACCGGGGTTTTGGCAATCAGCCCCAGCATTTT.

The chain is built from TRBV11-2 and TRBJ2-7; D might be TRBD2 (6 bases). Germline lookup yields CDR1 SGHAT and CDR2 FQNNGV. The CDR3 has 12 residues. V was pared by 9 bases and J by 4 bases, with 13 bases between. CDR3 residues: CASRLADYEQYF. CDR3 coding DNA: TGTGCCAGTCGATTAGCGGATTACGAGCAGTACTTC.

Sample share makes this clonotype medium-sized (0.01 to 0.1%). The chain has TRBV28 and TRBJ1-5, with a possible D match to TRBD1 (5 bases). The V gene lost 3 bases and the J gene lost 9 bases, with 6 bases spanning the gap. CDR1 and CDR2 from the germline V gene are MDHEN and SYDVKM. The CDR3 is 11 residues long. The DNA of the CDR3 is TGTGCCAGCAGTTTCCAGGGGCCCCAGCATTTT. Residues: CASSFQGPQHF.

In its sample, this clonotype is medium-sized. The gene calls are TRBV10-3 and TRBJ2-7; 8 bases fit TRBD1. V shed 6 bases, J shed 2 bases, and the junction held 9 bases outside the gene matches. The CDR3 runs 15 residues. CDR1 and CDR2 (germline): ENHRY, SYGVKD. Here the CDR3 reads CAIRDTGGDTYEQYF. The CDR3 nucleotides are TGTGCCATCAGAGATACAGGGGGTGATACCTACGAGCAGTACTTC.

Regarding this clonotype: The junction does not match germline at one end; this may be a read error. This chain uses TRBV6-5 with TRBJ2-1; D assignment may be TRBD1 or TRBD2 (6 bases each). The germline V gene encodes CDR1 MNHEY and CDR2 SVGAGI. CDR3 size: 14 residues. CDR3 region: CASSTRPYSGGQFF. DNA for the CDR3: TGTGCCAGCAGTACCAGGCCCTATAGCGGCGGACAGTTCTTT.

A note on this clonotype: The CDR3 ends on some other residue instead of the conserved phenylalanine or tryptophan, so this is likely a read error. The chain joins TRBV11-2 to TRBJ2-5; D perhaps matches TRBD2 (7 bases). There are 15 residues in the CDR3. V lost 5 bases, J lost 2 bases, and 15 bases lay in between. CDR1 and CDR2 (germline): SGHAT, FQNNGV. This chain's CDR3 is CASSILGGGQETQYL. The CDR3 bases are TGTGCCAGCAGCATTTTGGGAGGGGGGCAAGAGACCCAGTACCTC.

This clonotype has only one observation. The chain combines TRBV6-5 with TRBJ2-7; 7 bases align to TRBD1. V was clipped by 6 bases and J by 4 bases; unmatched bases: 12. The CDR3 consists of 15 residues. CDR1 is MNHEY and CDR2 is SVGAGI in the germline V gene. Here the CDR3 reads CASRYVSQGFYEQYF. Here the CDR3 DNA reads TGTGCCAGCAGGTACGTATCACAGGGGTTTTACGAGCAGTACTTC.

The CDR3 DNA is TGTGCCAGCAGCTTTAGTTGGGAGAACACTGAAGCTTTCTTT. Its translation is CASSFSWENTEAFF. The chain recombines TRBV11-2 with TRBJ1-1; the D is unclear. CDR1 is SGHAT and CDR2 is FQNNGV in the germline V gene. The V end lost 3 bases, the J end lost 1 base, and 9 bases lay between the germline ends. The CDR3 is 14 residues long.

This clonotype appeared a few times. This may be a read error: a much more frequent sequence differs by one nucleotide. The chain links TRBV24-1 to TRBJ2-1; the match to TRBD1 covers 7 bases. This CDR3 is built from 15 residues. The germline CDR1 and CDR2 sequences are KGHDR and SFDVKD. Here the CDR3 DNA reads TGTGCCACCAGTGGTCCACAGGGGATCTACAATAAGCAGTTCTTC. Amino acid sequence: CATSGPQGIYNKQFF.

On this clonotype: Just one base apart from a much larger clone, this may be a read error. The chain recombines TRBV28 with TRBJ2-1, with D possibly being TRBD1 or TRBD2 (6 bases each). From germline, CDR1 is MDHEN and CDR2 SYDVKM. CDR3 size: 17 residues. V gave up 3 bases and J gave up 8 bases, with 23 bases separating them. CDR3 DNA sequence: TGTGCCAGCAGTTTCAACAGAAATGTGGGGGGCTTCGATGAGCAGTTCTTC. Translating it yields CASSFNRNVGGFDEQFF.

This chain links TRBV10-2 with TRBJ2-7, with 9 bases aligning to TRBD2. V gave up 2 bases and J gave up 4 bases; unmatched junction bases: 6. CDR3 length: 15 residues. CDR1 is WSHSY and CDR2 is SAAADI in the germline V gene. The CDR3 here is CASSEIPSGAYEQYF. The DNA of the CDR3 is TGCGCCAGCAGTGAGATCCCTAGCGGGGCTTACGAGCAGTACTTC.

This sequence joins TRBV20-1 and TRBJ2-5; tentative D call: TRBD1 (5 bases). Trimming cost V 2 bases and J 4 bases, with 20 bases left between them. Germline V gene lookup returns CDR1 DFQATT and CDR2 SNEGSKA (reference sequence). This CDR3 is 16 amino acids long. The CDR3 DNA reads as TGCAGTGCTAGAAGGCGTCTATCGGGTGACAGAGAGACCCAGTACTTC. Amino acids: CSARRRLSGDRETQYF.

This clonotype was counted a single time. The germline gene is not matched at one end of the junction; a read error may be the cause. The V gene is TRBV29-1, the J gene TRBJ1-6; no firm D call. Looked up from germline, CDR1 is SQVTM and CDR2 is ANQGSEA. The CDR3 is 13 residues long. The CDR3 reads CSVAGYRESPIHF. CDR3 nucleotides: TGCAGCGTTGCCGGGTACAGAGAATCACCCATCCACTTT. Full variable domain (missing parts from reference TRBV29-1 and TRBJ1-6): SAVISQKPSRDICQRGTSLTIQCQVDSQVTMMFWYRQQPGQSLTLIATANQGSEATYESGFVIDKFPISRPNLTFSTLTVSNMSPEDSSIYLCSVAGYRESPIHFGNGTRLTVT.

This clonotype was seen once. It is likely a read error, because the conserved phenylalanine at the end of the CDR3 is missing. The DNA is left out, because the CDR3 cannot be placed on it with certainty; the CDR3 is given as TCRdb lists it. The J gene is TRBJ1-6, the V gene TRBV29-1; the table's D gene call, TRBD1, was not cross checked with the DNA. Including both end residues, the CDR3 is 13 amino acids long. Germline CDR1 reads SQVTM; CDR2 reads ANQGSEA. CDR3 region: CSVAMDRESPLLI.

This clonotype was seen only once. The chain is built from TRBV20-1 and TRBJ2-7; perhaps TRBD1 as D (5 bases). Germline loops: CDR1 DFQATT, CDR2 SNEGSKA (reference sequence). The germline V and J ends were trimmed by 6 bases and 2 bases, with 11 bases remaining between them. CDR3 size: 12 residues. DNA for the CDR3: TGCAGTGCACCTGACAGCACCTACGAGCAGTACTTC. Translated: CSAPDSTYEQYF.